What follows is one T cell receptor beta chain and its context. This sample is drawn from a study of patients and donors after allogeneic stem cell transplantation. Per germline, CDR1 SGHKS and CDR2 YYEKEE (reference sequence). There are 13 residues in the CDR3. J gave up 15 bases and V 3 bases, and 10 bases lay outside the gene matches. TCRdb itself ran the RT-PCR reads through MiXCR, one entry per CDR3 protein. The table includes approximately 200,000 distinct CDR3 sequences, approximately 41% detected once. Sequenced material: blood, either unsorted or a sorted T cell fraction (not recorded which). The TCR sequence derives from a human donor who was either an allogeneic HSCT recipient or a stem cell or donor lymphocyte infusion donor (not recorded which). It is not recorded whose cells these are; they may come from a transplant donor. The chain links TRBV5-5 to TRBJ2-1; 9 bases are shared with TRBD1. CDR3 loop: CASSYWEGQGRFF. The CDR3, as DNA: TGTGCCAGCAGCTATTGGGAGGGACAGGGTAGGTTCTTC.